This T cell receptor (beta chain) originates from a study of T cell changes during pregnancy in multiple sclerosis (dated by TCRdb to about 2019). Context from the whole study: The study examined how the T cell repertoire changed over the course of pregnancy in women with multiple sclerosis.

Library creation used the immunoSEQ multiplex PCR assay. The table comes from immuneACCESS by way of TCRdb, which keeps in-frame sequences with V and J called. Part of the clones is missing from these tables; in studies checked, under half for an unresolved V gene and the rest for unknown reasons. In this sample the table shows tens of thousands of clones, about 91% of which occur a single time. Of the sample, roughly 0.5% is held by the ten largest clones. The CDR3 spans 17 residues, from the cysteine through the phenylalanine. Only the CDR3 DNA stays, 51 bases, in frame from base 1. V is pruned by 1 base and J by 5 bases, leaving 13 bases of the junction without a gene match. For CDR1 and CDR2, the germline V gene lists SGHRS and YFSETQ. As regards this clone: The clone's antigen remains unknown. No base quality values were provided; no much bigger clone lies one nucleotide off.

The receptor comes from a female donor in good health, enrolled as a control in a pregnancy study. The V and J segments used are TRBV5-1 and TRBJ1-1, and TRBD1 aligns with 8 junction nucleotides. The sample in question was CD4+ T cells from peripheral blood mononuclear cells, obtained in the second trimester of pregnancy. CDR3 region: CASSLLAGDRRGTEAFF. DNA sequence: TGCGCCAGCAGCTTGCTGGCCGGGGACAGGCGGGGGACTGAAGCTTTCTTT.